Sequencing of this T cell receptor (beta chain) was carried out in a study of cytomegalovirus exposure and HLA in healthy donors. Study-wide context: In a later analysis, the roughly 120 validation repertoires were reported to have used the same platform as the 550 to 850 first-cohort repertoires. Regarding the study as a whole: Most TCRs appeared rarely, but some public TCRs recurred in many donors. Altogether, 160 or so TCR beta chains were recorded as cytomegalovirus-associated. The classifier reportedly diagnosed cytomegalovirus status with high sensitivity and specificity.

Repertoires were generated with immunoSEQ multiplex PCR, while TCRdb's copy carries only in-frame clones and drops some. The data contain roughly 310,000 clones, around 90% of them singletons. To note about this clone: The antigen is not known.

The CDR3 consists of 14 residues. From germline, CDR1 is KGHSH and CDR2 LQKENI. V was cut by 0 bases and J by 4 bases, with 9 bases left in between. Sequenced material: PBMCs. The sequence was collected from a man younger than 40 in good health and CMV-seronegative. The chain combines TRBV18 with TRBJ1-2; possible D gene TRBD1, 6 bases. The CDR3 loop reads CASSPPLGAYGYTF. The CDR3 DNA reads as TGTGCCAGCTCACCACCGCTGGGGGCCTATGGCTACACCTTC.